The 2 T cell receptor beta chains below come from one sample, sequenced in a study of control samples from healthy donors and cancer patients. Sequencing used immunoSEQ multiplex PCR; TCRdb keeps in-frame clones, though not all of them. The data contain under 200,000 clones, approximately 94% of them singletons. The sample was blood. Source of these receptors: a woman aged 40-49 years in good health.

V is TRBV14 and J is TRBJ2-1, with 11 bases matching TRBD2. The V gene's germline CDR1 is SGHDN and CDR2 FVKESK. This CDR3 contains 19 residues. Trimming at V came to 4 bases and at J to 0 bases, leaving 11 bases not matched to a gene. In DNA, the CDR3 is TGTGCCAGCAGCCCCCTAGCGGGGGGCTCCCAAAGCTCCTACAATGAGCAGTTCTTC. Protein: CASSPLAGGSQSSYNEQFF.

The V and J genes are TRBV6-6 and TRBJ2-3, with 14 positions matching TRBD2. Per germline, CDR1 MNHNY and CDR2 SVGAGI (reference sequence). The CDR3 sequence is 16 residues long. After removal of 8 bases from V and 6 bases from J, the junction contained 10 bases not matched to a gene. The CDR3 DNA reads TGTGCCAGCGTCCAGGGGACTAGCGGGGGCGGCGATACGCAGTATTTT. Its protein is CASVQGTSGGGDTQYF.